This TCR beta chain was found in a study of vaccination and CD4 T cells after COVID-19. Across the whole study: Nasal swab PCR showed SARS-CoV-2 in convalescent patients, several with mild and one with severe disease. Regarding the study as a whole: The rise in median SARS-CoV-2-reactive clonotypes, from roughly 21 to 40, was not significant.

Treatment reported: roughly 10-day PBMC culture with coronavirus spike peptide pools or control peptides (ViraFEST assay). Every well contained more than 1.5 million PBMCs, which were grown with approximately 9.5 IU/ml IL-2 and approximately 9.5 ug/ml peptide pools. This clonotype has only a few counts. Its target is unknown. Sequencing of DNA taken from cultured CD4+ T cells relied on the Oncomine TCR Beta short-read assay. One entry per CDR3 protein results from TCRdb running MiXCR on the PCR reads. This table holds 15,000 to 18,000 distinct CDR3 sequences, 50% to 60% found once. Input material: CD4+ T cells from blood, cultured in vitro. This TCR was sampled from a human donor who had recovered from COVID-19.

CDR3 sequence: CASRPPNRVRSNQPQHF. CDR3 nucleotide sequence: TGTGCCAGCAGACCCCCGAACAGGGTACGGAGCAATCAGCCCCAGCATTTT. The J gene is TRBJ1-5, the V gene TRBV28, with D maybe TRBD1 (6 bases). The V gene lost 6 bases and the J gene lost 1 base, with 19 bases spanning the gap. This CDR3 has 17 residues. Germline V CDR1 and CDR2: MDHEN, SYDVKM.